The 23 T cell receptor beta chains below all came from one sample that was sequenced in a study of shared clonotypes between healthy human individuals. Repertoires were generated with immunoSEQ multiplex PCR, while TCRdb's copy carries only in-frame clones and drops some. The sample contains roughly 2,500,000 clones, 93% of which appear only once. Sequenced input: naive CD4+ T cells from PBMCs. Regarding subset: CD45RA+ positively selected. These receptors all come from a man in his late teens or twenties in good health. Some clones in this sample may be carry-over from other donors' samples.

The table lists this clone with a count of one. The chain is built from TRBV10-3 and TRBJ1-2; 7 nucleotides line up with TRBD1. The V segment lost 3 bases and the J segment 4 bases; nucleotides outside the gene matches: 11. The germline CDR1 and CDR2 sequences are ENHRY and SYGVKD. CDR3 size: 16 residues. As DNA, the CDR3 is TGTGCCATCAGTGACCGGGGGCAGGGGGGTCGCTATGGCTACACCTTC. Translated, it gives CAISDRGQGGRYGYTF.

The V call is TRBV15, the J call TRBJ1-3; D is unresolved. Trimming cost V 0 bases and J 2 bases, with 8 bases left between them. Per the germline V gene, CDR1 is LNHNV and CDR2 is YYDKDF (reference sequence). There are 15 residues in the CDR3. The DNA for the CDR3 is TGTGCCACCAGCAGAGATCCGGGCCCTGGAAACACCATATATTTT. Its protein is CATSRDPGPGNTIYF.

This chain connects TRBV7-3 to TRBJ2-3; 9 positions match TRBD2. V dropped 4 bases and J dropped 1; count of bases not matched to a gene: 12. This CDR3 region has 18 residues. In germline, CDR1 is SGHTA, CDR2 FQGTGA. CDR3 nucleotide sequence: TGTGCCAGCAGCTCCCCTGATGGTAGCGGGAGCCGCACAGATACGCAGTATTTT. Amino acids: CASSSPDGSGSRTDTQYF.

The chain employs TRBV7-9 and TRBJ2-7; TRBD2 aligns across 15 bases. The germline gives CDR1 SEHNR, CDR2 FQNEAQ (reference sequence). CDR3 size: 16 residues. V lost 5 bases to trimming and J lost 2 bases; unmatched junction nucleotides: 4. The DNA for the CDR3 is TGTGCCAGCAGCCCTGGACTAGCGGGAGGGACCTACGAGCAGTACTTC. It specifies CASSPGLAGGTYEQYF.

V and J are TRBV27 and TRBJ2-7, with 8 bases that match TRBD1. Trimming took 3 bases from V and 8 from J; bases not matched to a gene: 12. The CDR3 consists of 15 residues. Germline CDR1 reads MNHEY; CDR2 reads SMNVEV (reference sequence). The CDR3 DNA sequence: TGTGCCAGCAGTTTCACCGGGACAGGTACCCTACAGCAGTACTTC. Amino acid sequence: CASSFTGTGTLQQYF.

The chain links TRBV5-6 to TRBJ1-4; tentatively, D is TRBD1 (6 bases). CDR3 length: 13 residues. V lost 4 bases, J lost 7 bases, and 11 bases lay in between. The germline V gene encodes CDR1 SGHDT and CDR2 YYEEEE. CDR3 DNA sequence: TGTGCCAGCAGCCGGAGGGGGGTTGAAAAACTGTTTTTT. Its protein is CASSRRGVEKLFF.

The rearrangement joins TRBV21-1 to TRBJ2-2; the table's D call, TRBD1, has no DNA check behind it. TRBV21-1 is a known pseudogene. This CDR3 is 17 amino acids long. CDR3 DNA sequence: TGTGCCAGCAGCAAAGAGGAAGACAGAACTTACACCGGGGAGCTGTTTTTT. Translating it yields CASSKEEDRTYTGELFF.

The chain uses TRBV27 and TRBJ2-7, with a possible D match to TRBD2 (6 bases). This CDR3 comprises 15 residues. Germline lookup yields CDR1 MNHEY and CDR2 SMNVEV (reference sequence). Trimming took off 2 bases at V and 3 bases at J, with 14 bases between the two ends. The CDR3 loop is CASSLQRTGVYEQYF. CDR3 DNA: TGTGCCAGCAGTTTACAACGGACGGGGGTCTACGAGCAGTACTTC.

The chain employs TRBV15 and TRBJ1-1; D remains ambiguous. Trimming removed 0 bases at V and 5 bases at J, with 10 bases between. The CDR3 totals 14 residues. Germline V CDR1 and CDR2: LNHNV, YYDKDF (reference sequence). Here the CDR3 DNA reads TGTGCCACCAGCAGAGATCGGCGTCCTACTGAAGCTTTCTTT. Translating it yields CATSRDRRPTEAFF. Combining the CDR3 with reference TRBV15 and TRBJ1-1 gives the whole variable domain DAMVIQNPRYQVTQFGKPVTLSCSQTLNHNVMYWYQQKSSQAPKLLFHYYDKDFNNEADTPDNFQSRRPNTSFCFLDIRSPGLGDTAMYLCATSRDRRPTEAFFGQGTRLTVV.

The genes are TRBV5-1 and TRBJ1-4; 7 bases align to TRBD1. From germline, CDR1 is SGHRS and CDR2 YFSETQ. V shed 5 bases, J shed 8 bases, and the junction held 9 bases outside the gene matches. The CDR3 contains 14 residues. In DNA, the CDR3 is TGCGCCAGCAGATTAGGGGCAGGGGGAGAAAAACTGTTTTTT. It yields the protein CASRLGAGGEKLFF.

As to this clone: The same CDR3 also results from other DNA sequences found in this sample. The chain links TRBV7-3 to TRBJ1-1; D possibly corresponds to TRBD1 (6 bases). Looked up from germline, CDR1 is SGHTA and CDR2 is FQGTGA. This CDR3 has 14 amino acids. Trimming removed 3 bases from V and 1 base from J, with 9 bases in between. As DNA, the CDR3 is TGTGCCAGCAGCTTCAGGGGACAGAACACTGAAGCTTTCTTT. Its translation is CASSFRGQNTEAFF.

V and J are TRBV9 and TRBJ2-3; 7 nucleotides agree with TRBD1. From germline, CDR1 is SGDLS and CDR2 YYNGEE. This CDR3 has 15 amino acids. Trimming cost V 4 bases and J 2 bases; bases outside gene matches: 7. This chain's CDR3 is CASSLRQGITDTQYF. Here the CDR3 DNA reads TGTGCCAGCAGCCTTCGACAGGGTATCACAGATACGCAGTATTTT.

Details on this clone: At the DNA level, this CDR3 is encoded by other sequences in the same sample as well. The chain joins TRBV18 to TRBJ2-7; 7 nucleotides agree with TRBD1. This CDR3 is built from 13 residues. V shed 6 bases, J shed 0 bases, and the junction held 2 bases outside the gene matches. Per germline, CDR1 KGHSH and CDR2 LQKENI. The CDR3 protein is CASSPGGSYEQYF. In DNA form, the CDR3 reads TGTGCCAGCTCCCCAGGGGGCTCCTACGAGCAGTACTTC.

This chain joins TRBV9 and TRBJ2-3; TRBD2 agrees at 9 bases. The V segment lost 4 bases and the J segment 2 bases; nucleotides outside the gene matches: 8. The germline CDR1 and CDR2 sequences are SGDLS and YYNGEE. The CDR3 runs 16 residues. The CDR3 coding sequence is TGTGCCAGCAGCACGTTGACTAGCGGCAACACAGATACGCAGTATTTT. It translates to CASSTLTSGNTDTQYF.

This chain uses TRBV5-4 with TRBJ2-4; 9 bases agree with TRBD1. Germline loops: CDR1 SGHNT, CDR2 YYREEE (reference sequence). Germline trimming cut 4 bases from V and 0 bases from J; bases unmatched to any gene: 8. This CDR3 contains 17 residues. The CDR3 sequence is CASSQRQGVLAKNIQYF. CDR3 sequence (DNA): TGTGCCAGCAGCCAAAGACAGGGGGTCCTAGCCAAAAACATTCAGTACTTC.

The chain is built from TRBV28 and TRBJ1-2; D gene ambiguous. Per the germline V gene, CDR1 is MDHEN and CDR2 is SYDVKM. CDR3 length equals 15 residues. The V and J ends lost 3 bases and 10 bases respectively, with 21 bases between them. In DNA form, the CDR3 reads TGTGCCAGCAGTTTCCTGAAAGAGGGCGCGTGGGACTACACCTTC. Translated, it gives CASSFLKEGAWDYTF.

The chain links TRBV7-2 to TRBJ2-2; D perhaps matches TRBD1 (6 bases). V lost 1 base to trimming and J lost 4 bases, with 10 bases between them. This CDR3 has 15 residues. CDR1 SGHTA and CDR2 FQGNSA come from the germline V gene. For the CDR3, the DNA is TGTGCCAGCAGCTTAGTCAGAGGGGGCACCGGGGAGCTGTTTTTT. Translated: CASSLVRGGTGELFF.

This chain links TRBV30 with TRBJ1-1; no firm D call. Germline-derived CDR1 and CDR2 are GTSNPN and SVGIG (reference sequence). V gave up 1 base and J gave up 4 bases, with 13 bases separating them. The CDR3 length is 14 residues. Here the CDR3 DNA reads TGTGCCTGGAGTGGGTTAGGGTTGGGCACTGAAGCTTTCTTT. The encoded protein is CAWSGLGLGTEAFF.

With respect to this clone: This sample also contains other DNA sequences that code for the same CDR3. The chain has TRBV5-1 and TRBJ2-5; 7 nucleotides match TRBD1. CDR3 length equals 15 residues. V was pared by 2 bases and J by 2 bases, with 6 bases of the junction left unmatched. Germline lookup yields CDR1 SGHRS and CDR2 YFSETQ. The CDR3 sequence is CASSLDPGQQETQYF. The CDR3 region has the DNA TGCGCCAGCAGCTTAGATCCGGGACAGCAAGAGACCCAGTACTTC.

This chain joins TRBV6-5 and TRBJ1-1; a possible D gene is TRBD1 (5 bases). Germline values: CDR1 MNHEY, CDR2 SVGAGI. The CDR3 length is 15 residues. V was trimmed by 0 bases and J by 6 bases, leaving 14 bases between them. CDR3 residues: CASSYSAGWVAEAFF. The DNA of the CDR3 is TGTGCCAGCAGTTACTCCGCAGGGTGGGTCGCTGAAGCTTTCTTT.

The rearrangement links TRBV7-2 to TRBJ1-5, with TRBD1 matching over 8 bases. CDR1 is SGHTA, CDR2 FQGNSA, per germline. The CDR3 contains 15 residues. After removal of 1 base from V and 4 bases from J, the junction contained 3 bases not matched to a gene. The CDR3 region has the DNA TGTGCCAGCAGCTTAGTCACAGGGGGGAATCAGCCCCAGCATTTT. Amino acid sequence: CASSLVTGGNQPQHF.

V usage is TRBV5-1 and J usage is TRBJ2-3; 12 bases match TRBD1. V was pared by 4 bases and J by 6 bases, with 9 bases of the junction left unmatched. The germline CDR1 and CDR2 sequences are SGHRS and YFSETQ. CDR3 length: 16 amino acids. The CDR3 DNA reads TGCGCCAGCAGCCCCGGGACAGGGGGCATATACGATACGCAGTATTTT. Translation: CASSPGTGGIYDTQYF.

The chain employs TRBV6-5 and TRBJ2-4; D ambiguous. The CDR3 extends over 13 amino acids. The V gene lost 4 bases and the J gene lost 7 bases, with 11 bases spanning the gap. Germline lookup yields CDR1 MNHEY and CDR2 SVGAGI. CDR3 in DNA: TGTGCCAGCAGTTTAATTATCGGGAACATTCAGTACTTC. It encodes CASSLIIGNIQYF.